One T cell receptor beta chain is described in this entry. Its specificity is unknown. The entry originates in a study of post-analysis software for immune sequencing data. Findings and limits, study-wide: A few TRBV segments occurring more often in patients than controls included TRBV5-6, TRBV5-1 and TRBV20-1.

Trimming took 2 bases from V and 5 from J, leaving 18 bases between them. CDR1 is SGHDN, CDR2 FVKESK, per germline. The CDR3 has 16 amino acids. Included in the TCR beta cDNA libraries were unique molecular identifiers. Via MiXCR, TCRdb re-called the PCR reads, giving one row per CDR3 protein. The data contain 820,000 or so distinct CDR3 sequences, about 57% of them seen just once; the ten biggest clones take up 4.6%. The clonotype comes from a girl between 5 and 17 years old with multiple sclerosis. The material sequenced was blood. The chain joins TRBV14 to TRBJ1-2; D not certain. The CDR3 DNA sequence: TGTGCCAGCAGCCAACTGGGTCGGTCCGAGAATTATGGCTACACCTTC. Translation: CASSQLGRSENYGYTF.